These 25 T cell receptor beta chains share one sample of origin, sequenced in a study of CD8 T cells in Susac syndrome. RNA in amounts of about 0.5 to 1 ug was reverse transcribed with random hexamers. TCRdb recomputed calls from the immunoSEQ multiplex PCR reads with MiXCR, one row per CDR3 protein. The repertoire holds about 180,000 distinct CDR3 sequences, with 95% as singletons. The sequencing input was CD8+ T cells from PBMCs. The receptors were gathered from a human donor with multiple sclerosis.

The V gene is TRBV11-2, the J gene TRBJ2-7; the D is unclear. Trimming took 4 bases from V and 6 from J, leaving 10 bases between them. The germline V gene encodes CDR1 SGHAT and CDR2 FQNNGV. CDR3 length: 12 amino acids. This CDR3 is CASSWSGAEQYF. CDR3 DNA sequence: TGTGCCAGCAGCTGGTCGGGTGCCGAGCAGTACTTC.

This clonotype appeared once. The chain carries TRBV28 and TRBJ2-7; TRBD2 agrees at 9 bases. V was clipped by 2 bases and J by 5 bases; unmatched bases: 4. The germline gives CDR1 MDHEN, CDR2 SYDVKM. CDR3 length: 14 amino acids. The CDR3 DNA sequence: TGTGCCAGCAGTTTACTAGCGGGATTTGACGAGCAGTACTTC. Translating it yields CASSLLAGFDEQYF. Full variable domain (remainder filled in from reference TRBV28 and TRBJ2-7): DVKVTQSSRYLVKRTGEKVFLECVQDMDHENMFWYRQDPGLGLRLIYFSYDVKMKEKGDIPEGYSVSREKKERFSLILESASTNQTSMYLCASSLLAGFDEQYFGPGTRLTVT.

The chain has TRBV5-1 and TRBJ2-2; 9 bases are a match to TRBD1. CDR1 is SGHRS, CDR2 YFSETQ, per germline. J gave up 4 bases and V 5 bases, and 6 bases lay outside the gene matches. This CDR3 contains 15 residues. Here the CDR3 reads CASRTPGQGTGELFF. The CDR3 nucleotides read TGCGCCAGCAGGACGCCGGGACAGGGCACCGGGGAGCTGTTTTTT.

The chain links TRBV7-9 to TRBJ1-5; D is unresolved. The CDR3 contains 13 residues. Looked up from germline, CDR1 is SEHNR and CDR2 is FQNEAQ (reference sequence). V lost 7 bases and J lost 0, with 7 bases in between. The DNA for the CDR3 is TGTGCCAGCACCGCTGATAGCAATCAGCCCCAGCATTTT. Its protein product is CASTADSNQPQHF. Looking up the rest from reference TRBV7-9 and TRBJ1-5 gives the full variable domain: DTGVSQNPRHKITKRGQNVTFRCDPISEHNRLYWYRQTLGQGPEFLTYFQNEAQLEKSRLLSDRFSAERPKGSFSTLEIQRTEQGDSAMYLCASTADSNQPQHFGDGTRLSIL.

The CDR3 spells CASSQVGRTYNEQFF. The CDR3 nucleotides read TGCGCCAGCAGCCAAGTGGGCAGGACTTACAATGAGCAGTTCTTC. The rearrangement uses TRBV4-1 and TRBJ2-1; TRBD2 might be the D (5 bases). The V gene's germline CDR1 is MGHRA and CDR2 YSYEKL. CDR3 length: 15 amino acids. Between the trimmed V and J ends, which lost 1 base and 4 bases, there was a span of 11 bases.

The V call is TRBV30, the J call TRBJ2-5; no firm D call. V was pared by 0 bases and J by 4 bases, with 3 bases between. Germline assignment: CDR1 GTSNPN and CDR2 SVGIG (reference sequence). CDR3 length: 11 amino acids. This chain's CDR3 is CAWSVRETQYF. CDR3 DNA sequence: TGTGCCTGGAGTGTACGAGAGACCCAGTACTTC.

V gene TRBV3-1 combines with J gene TRBJ2-7; D might be TRBD1 (5 bases). Trimming left V 0 bases short and J 2 bases short, with 14 bases between. The CDR3 is 16 amino acids. Germline CDR1 LGHDT, CDR2 YNNKEL (reference sequence). CDR3 amino acids: CASSQDLRTLTYEQYF. As DNA, the CDR3 is TGTGCCAGCAGCCAAGATTTGCGGACACTAACCTACGAGCAGTACTTC.

The chain has TRBV6-5 and TRBJ2-7, with a possible D match to TRBD2 (5 bases). The CDR3 has 15 residues. Trimming left V 0 bases short and J 9 bases short, with 18 bases between. CDR1 MNHEY and CDR2 SVGAGI come from the germline V gene. CDR3 sequence (DNA): TGTGCCAGCAGTTACTCGGCAGCGGCCCTACGTGTGCAGTACTTC. This translates into CASSYSAAALRVQYF.

The rearrangement uses TRBV20-1 and TRBJ2-1, with TRBD2 matching over 9 bases. Germline CDR1 DFQATT, CDR2 SNEGSKA (reference sequence). The CDR3 length is 15 residues. V trimming: 5 bases; J trimming: 4 bases; junction bases outside the gene matches: 9. The CDR3 reads CSAAPRGGGYNEQFF. In nucleotides, the CDR3 is TGCAGTGCTGCCCCTCGCGGGGGGGGATACAATGAGCAGTTCTTC.

The chain uses TRBV6-6 and TRBJ2-3; 9 positions agree with TRBD1. Germline V CDR1 and CDR2: MNHNY, SVGAGI (reference sequence). Unmatched junction bases numbered 3, after V lost 2 bases and J lost 3 bases. CDR3 length: 15 residues. This CDR3 is CASSYADRGTDTQYF. CDR3 DNA: TGTGCCAGCAGTTACGCGGACAGGGGAACAGATACGCAGTATTTT.

V gene TRBV11-2 combines with J gene TRBJ2-7, with TRBD2 matching over 9 bases. CDR1 SGHAT and CDR2 FQNNGV come from the germline V gene. V trimming: 5 bases; J trimming: 2 bases; junction bases outside the gene matches: 10. This CDR3 has 16 residues. CDR3 residues: CASSHISGRRPYEQYF. The CDR3 DNA sequence: TGTGCCAGCAGCCACATTAGCGGGAGACGACCCTACGAGCAGTACTTC.

The gene calls are TRBV5-6 and TRBJ2-7, with D perhaps matching TRBD1 (5 bases). The CDR3 extends over 14 amino acids. Trimming took off 0 bases at V and 2 bases at J, with 9 bases between the two ends. Germline CDR1 is SGHDT and CDR2 is YYEEEE. The CDR3 nucleotides are TGTGCCAGCAGCTTGGCAGGGAACGCCTACGAGCAGTACTTC. It encodes CASSLAGNAYEQYF.

This clonotype was seen more than once but under ten times. This chain joins TRBV7-9 and TRBJ1-1, with D hard to call. Trimming pared 4 bases from V and 4 bases from J, leaving 10 bases between. Germline-derived CDR1 and CDR2 are SEHNR and FQNEAQ (reference sequence). The CDR3 length is 13 residues. DNA of the CDR3: TGTGCCAGCAGCTCCGGCCTTGGCACTGAAGCTTTCTTT. It yields the protein CASSSGLGTEAFF.

V is TRBV9 and J is TRBJ2-7; 8 bases fit TRBD2. The CDR3 spans 16 residues. Germline CDR1 is SGDLS and CDR2 is YYNGEE. V lost 0 bases, J lost 6 bases, and 11 bases stayed unmatched. The CDR3 is CASSVGLSGSSGEQYF. The CDR3 bases are TGTGCCAGCAGCGTAGGCTTAAGCGGGAGCTCGGGCGAGCAGTACTTC.

The chain recombines TRBV15 with TRBJ1-4; D possibly corresponds to TRBD1 (6 bases). Trimming took off 0 bases at V and 8 bases at J, with 13 bases between the two ends. Germline CDR1 and CDR2: LNHNV and YYDKDF (reference sequence). CDR3 length equals 15 residues. The CDR3 DNA reads TGTGCCACCAGCAGAGATGTACAGGGAGGCGAAAAACTGTTTTTT. Translated: CATSRDVQGGEKLFF. The full variable domain, completed using reference TRBV15 and TRBJ1-4, is DAMVIQNPRYQVTQFGKPVTLSCSQTLNHNVMYWYQQKSSQAPKLLFHYYDKDFNNEADTPDNFQSRRPNTSFCFLDIRSPGLGDTAMYLCATSRDVQGGEKLFFGSGTQLSVL.

This sequence joins TRBV7-2 and TRBJ2-7; the D gene is possibly TRBD1 (6 bases). CDR1 and CDR2 from the germline V gene are SGHTA and FQGNSA. V lost 5 bases and J lost 2, with 13 bases in between. The length of the CDR3 is 14 residues. As DNA, the CDR3 is TGTGCCAGCAGCCCCCACGGGACACCCTACGAGCAGTACTTC. Amino acids: CASSPHGTPYEQYF.

The chain couples TRBV4-1 to TRBJ2-1; D perhaps matches TRBD1 (6 bases). The germline V gene encodes CDR1 MGHRA and CDR2 YSYEKL. The CDR3 consists of 13 residues. V was trimmed by 4 bases and J by 7 bases, leaving 11 bases between them. CDR3 nucleotide sequence: TGCGCCAGCAGCCCCAGGGGTGGGAATGAGCAGTTCTTC. The encoded protein is CASSPRGGNEQFF.

Only one count was recorded for this clonotype. This chain connects TRBV7-2 to TRBJ1-2; D is unresolved. The CDR3 consists of 14 residues. Germline lookup yields CDR1 SGHTA and CDR2 FQGNSA. Trimming took off 4 bases at V and 3 bases at J, with 12 bases between the two ends. CDR3 residues: CASSSREDDYGYTF. In DNA form, the CDR3 reads TGTGCCAGCAGCTCAAGAGAGGACGACTATGGCTACACCTTC.

This chain links TRBV10-3 with TRBJ2-7; 8 bases fit TRBD1. Per germline, CDR1 ENHRY and CDR2 SYGVKD. After removal of 2 bases from V and 2 bases from J, the junction contained 5 bases not matched to a gene. The CDR3 length is 15 residues. The CDR3 DNA reads TGTGCCATCAGTGAGCATGACAGGGGCCCCTACGAGCAGTACTTC. It translates to CAISEHDRGPYEQYF.

The chain employs TRBV24-1 and TRBJ2-3; no definite D call. This CDR3 contains 13 residues. V was pared by 2 bases and J by 3 bases, with 5 bases between. Germline CDR1 and CDR2: KGHDR and SFDVKD. The CDR3 is CATSDWATDTQYF. The CDR3 region has the DNA TGTGCCACCAGTGATTGGGCTACAGATACGCAGTATTTT.

The chain uses TRBV12-3 or TRBV12-4 and TRBJ2-5, with TRBD2 matching over 12 bases. The CDR3 loop spans 17 amino acids. V shed 6 bases and J 4 bases; nucleotides not matched to a gene: 12. CDR3 residues: CASRRLAGDRPSETQYF. DNA of the CDR3: TGTGCCAGCAGGAGACTAGCGGGGGACCGACCCTCAGAGACCCAGTACTTC.

The gene calls are TRBV29-1 and TRBJ2-7; unclear D gene. Germline CDR1 and CDR2: SQVTM and ANQGSEA. The CDR3 consists of 14 residues. V was cut by 0 bases and J by 1 base, with 10 bases left in between. The CDR3 DNA reads TGCAGCGTTGAAGACGAAACACAATCCTACGAGCAGTACTTC. Protein product: CSVEDETQSYEQYF.

This chain uses TRBV13 with TRBJ2-5; D is undetermined. Trimming cost V 5 bases and J 2 bases, with 12 bases left between them. The length of the CDR3 is 14 residues. Germline-derived CDR1 and CDR2 are PRHDT and FYEKMQ (reference sequence). CDR3 nucleotides: TGTGCCAGCAGCCAAAGTTGGCAGCAAGAGACCCAGTACTTC. This sequence encodes CASSQSWQQETQYF.

J is TRBJ2-3 and V is TRBV27; the D call may be TRBD1 or TRBD2 (5 bases each). The V gene lost 1 base and the J gene lost 3 bases, with 8 bases spanning the gap. The germline gives CDR1 MNHEY, CDR2 SMNVEV (reference sequence). The CDR3 loop spans 14 amino acids. The CDR3 coding sequence is TGTGCCAGCAGTTTATTTGAGGGGACAGATACGCAGTATTTT. Protein: CASSLFEGTDTQYF.

This clonotype was detected only a few times. This rearrangement joins TRBV30 to TRBJ2-7, with D hard to call. The germline V and J ends were trimmed by 0 bases and 3 bases, with 3 bases remaining between them. This CDR3 comprises 11 residues. Per germline, CDR1 GTSNPN and CDR2 SVGIG (reference sequence). The CDR3 region is CAWSVSYEQYF. As DNA, the CDR3 is TGTGCCTGGAGTGTTAGCTACGAGCAGTACTTC.